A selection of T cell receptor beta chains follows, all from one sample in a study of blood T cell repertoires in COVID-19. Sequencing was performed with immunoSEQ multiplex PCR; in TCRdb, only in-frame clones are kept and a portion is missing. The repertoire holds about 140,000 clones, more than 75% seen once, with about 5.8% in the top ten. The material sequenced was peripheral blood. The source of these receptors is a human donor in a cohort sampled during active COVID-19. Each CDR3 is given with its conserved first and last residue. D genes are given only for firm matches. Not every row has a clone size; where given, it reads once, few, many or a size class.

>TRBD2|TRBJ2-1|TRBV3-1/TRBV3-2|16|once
CASSQVLAGDRDEQFF
TGTGCCAGCAGCCAAGTGCTAGCGGGAGATAGGGATGAGCAGTTCTTC
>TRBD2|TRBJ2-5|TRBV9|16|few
CASSVYGGSAGETQYF
TGTGCCAGCAGCGTTTATGGCGGGAGCGCGGGGGAGACCCAGTACTTC
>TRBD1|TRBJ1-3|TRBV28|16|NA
CASSTLGQGMRNTIYF
TGTGCCAGCAGTACCCTGGGACAGGGGATGAGAAACACCATATATTTT
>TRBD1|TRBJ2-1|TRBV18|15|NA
CASSAVGQGSNEQFF
TGTGCCAGCTCAGCCGTGGGACAGGGGTCAAATGAGCAGTTCTTC
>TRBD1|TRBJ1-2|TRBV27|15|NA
CASSLYGDSNYGYTF
TGTGCCAGCAGTTTATACGGGGACAGCAACTATGGCTACACCTTC
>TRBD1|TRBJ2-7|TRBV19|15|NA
CASSSPDRGLYEQYF
TGTGCCAGTAGTTCCCCGGACAGGGGCCTATACGAGCAGTACTTC
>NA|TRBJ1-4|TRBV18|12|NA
CASSPSGEKLFF
TGTGCCAGCTCACCAAGCGGGGAAAAACTGTTTTTT
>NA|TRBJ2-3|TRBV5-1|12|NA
CASSLGSGTQYF
TGCGCCAGCAGCCTCGGAAGCGGTACGCAGTATTTT
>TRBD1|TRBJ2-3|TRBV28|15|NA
CASSSGGTGTDTQYF
TGTGCCAGCAGTTCTGGCGGGACAGGGACAGATACGCAGTATTTT
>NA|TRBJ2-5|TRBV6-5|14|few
CASSYEAGLETQYF
TGTGCCAGCAGTTACGAGGCAGGGTTGGAGACCCAGTACTTC
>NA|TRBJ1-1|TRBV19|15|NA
CASSPRTALNTEAFF
TGTGCCAGTAGCCCCAGGACAGCCCTGAACACTGAAGCTTTCTTT
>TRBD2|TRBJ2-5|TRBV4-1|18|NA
CASSQIFPLAAFGETQYF
TGCGCCAGCAGCCAAATATTCCCTCTAGCGGCCTTCGGGGAGACCCAGTACTTC
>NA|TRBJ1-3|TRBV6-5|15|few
CATRLYAGPGNTIYF
TGTGCCACTCGACTTTACGCGGGACCAGGAAACACCATATATTTT
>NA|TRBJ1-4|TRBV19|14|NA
CASSITTTNEKLFF
TGTGCCAGTAGCATCACTACAACTAATGAAAAACTGTTTTTT
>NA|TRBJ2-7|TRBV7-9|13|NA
CASSLVTGYEQYF
TGTGCCAGCAGCTTAGTGACAGGCTACGAGCAGTACTTC
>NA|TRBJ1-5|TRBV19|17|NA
CASSIEEEQGPYQPQHF
TGTGCCAGTAGTATAGAAGAGGAACAGGGACCTTATCAGCCCCAGCATTTT
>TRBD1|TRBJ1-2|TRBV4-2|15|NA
CASSQKQGEGYGYTF
TGTGCCAGCAGCCAAAAACAGGGGGAGGGCTATGGCTACACCTTC
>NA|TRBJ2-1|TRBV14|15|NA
CASSPRRQSYNEQFF
TGTGCCAGCAGCCCTCGGAGGCAGTCCTACAATGAGCAGTTCTTC
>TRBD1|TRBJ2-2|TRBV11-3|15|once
CASSRGQGDTGELFF
TGTGCCAGCAGCCGGGGACAGGGGGACACCGGGGAGCTGTTTTTT
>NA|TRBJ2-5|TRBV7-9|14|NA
CASSFPGIKETQYF
TGTGCCAGCAGCTTCCCCGGGATTAAAGAGACCCAGTACTTC
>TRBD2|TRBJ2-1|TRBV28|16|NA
CASSSPGTSGYNEQFF
TGTGCCAGCAGTTCCCCCGGGACTAGCGGCTACAATGAGCAGTTCTTC
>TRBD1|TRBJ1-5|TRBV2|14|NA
CASSQQGAGQPQHF
TGTGCCAGCAGTCAACAGGGGGCGGGTCAGCCCCAGCATTTT
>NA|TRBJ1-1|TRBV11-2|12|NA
CASSLGRTEAFF
TGTGCCAGCAGCTTAGGTAGAACTGAAGCTTTCTTT
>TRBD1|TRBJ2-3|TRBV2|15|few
CASSGGTGNTDTQYF
TGTGCCAGCAGTGGGGGGACAGGGAACACAGATACGCAGTATTTT
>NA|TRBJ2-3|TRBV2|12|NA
CASSQLADTQYF
TGTGCCAGCAGTCAACTAGCAGATACGCAGTATTTT
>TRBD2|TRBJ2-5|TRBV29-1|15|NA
CSVGSSGRLQETQYF
TGCAGCGTTGGGAGTAGCGGGAGGCTTCAAGAGACCCAGTACTTC
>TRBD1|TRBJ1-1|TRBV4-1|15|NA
CASGQGAAVGTEAFF
TGCGCCAGCGGGCAGGGGGCTGCGGTGGGCACTGAAGCTTTCTTT
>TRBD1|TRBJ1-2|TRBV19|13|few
CASSMGDSYGYTF
TGTGCCAGTAGTATGGGGGACAGCTATGGCTACACCTTC
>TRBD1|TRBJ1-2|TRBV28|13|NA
CAILDREAYGYTF
TGTGCCATCCTTGACAGGGAGGCCTATGGCTACACCTTC
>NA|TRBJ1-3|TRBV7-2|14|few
CASSLSRPGNTIYF
TGTGCCAGCAGCTTAAGCCGCCCTGGAAACACCATATATTTT
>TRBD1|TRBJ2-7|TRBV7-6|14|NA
CASSLGQGAHEQYF
TGTGCCAGCAGCTTAGGACAGGGGGCCCACGAGCAGTACTTC
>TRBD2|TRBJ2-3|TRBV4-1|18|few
CASSQDPNLSGGAGRQYF
TGCGCCAGCAGCCAAGATCCCAACCTTAGCGGGGGGGCCGGTCGGCAGTATTTT
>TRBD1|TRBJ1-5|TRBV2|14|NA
CASRDRGSNQPQHF
TGTGCCAGCAGGGACAGGGGAAGCAATCAGCCCCAGCATTTT
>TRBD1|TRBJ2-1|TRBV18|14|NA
CASSPGQGSNEQFF
TGTGCCAGCTCACCGGGACAGGGGAGCAATGAGCAGTTCTTC
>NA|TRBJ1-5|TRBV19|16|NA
CASRILGEGGDQPQHF
TGTGCCAGTAGGATATTAGGGGAGGGAGGCGATCAGCCCCAGCATTTT
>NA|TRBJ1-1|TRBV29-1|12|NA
CSVTASNTEAFF
TGCAGCGTTACAGCTTCTAACACTGAAGCTTTCTTT
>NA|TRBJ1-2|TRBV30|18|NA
CAWSVTVAGGGRNYGYTF
TGTGCCTGGAGTGTAACGGTGGCAGGTGGGGGCCGTAACTATGGCTACACCTTC
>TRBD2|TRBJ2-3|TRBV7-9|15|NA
CASSLSSGGPDTQYF
TGTGCCAGCAGCTTATCATCGGGAGGGCCAGATACGCAGTATTTT
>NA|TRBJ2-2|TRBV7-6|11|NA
CASSPYRELFF
TGTGCCAGCAGCCCCTACCGGGAGCTGTTTTTT
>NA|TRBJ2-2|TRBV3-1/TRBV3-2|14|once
CASIGQGSTGELFF
TGTGCCAGCATCGGCCAGGGGAGCACCGGGGAGCTGTTTTTT
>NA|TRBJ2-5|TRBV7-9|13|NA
CASSLVSQETQYF
TGTGCCAGCAGCTTAGTCTCCCAAGAGACCCAGTACTTC
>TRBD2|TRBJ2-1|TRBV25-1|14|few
CASTPRTSLNEQFF
TGTGCCAGCACCCCCCGGACTAGCCTGAATGAGCAGTTCTTC
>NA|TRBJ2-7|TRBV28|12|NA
CASSLLRDEQYF
TGTGCCAGCAGTTTACTAAGAGACGAGCAGTACTTC
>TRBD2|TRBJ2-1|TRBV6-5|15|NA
CASNTRTSGHNEQFF
TGTGCCAGCAACACCCGGACTAGCGGACACAATGAGCAGTTCTTC
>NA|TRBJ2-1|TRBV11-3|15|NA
CASSLGFGSTYEQFF
TGTGCCAGCAGCTTAGGGTTCGGGAGTACGTATGAGCAGTTCTTC
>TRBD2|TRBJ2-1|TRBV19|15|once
CASRSGTSGYNEQFF
TGTGCCAGTAGGAGCGGGACTAGCGGCTACAATGAGCAGTTCTTC
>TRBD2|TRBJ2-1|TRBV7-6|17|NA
CASSLVASGGARSEQFF
TGTGCCAGCAGCTTAGTAGCTAGCGGGGGGGCCAGGAGTGAGCAGTTCTTC
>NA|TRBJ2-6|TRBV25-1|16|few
CASSELSGGGANVLTF
TGTGCCAGCAGTGAACTGTCGGGTGGTGGGGCCAACGTCCTGACTTTC
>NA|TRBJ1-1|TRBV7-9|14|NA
CASSPWDWTAEAFF
TGTGCCAGCAGCCCATGGGACTGGACTGCTGAAGCTTTCTTT
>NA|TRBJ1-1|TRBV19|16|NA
CASSPSGNLPRTEAFF
TGTGCCAGTAGTCCGTCGGGGAATTTACCTCGCACTGAAGCTTTCTTT
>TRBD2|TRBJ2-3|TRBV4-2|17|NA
CASSQDPAGGPGDTQYF
TGTGCCAGCAGCCAAGATCCAGCGGGGGGGCCAGGAGATACGCAGTATTTT
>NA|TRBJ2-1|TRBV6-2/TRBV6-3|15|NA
CASSLRWGGRNEQFF
TGTGCCAGCAGTCTCCGGTGGGGGGGCCGCAATGAGCAGTTCTTC
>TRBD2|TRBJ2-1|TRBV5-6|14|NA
CASSQGLAINEQFF
TGTGCCAGCAGCCAGGGACTAGCGATCAATGAGCAGTTCTTC
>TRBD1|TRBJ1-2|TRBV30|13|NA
CAWSTDRGGGYTF
TGTGCCTGGAGCACGGACAGGGGTGGTGGCTACACCTTC
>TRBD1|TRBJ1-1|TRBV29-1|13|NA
CSVVPGQGTEAFF
TGCAGCGTGGTACCGGGACAGGGCACTGAAGCTTTCTTT